This TCR beta chain was recovered during a study of T-cell reconstitution after alpha-beta-depleted transplantation in children. Using unique molecular identifiers, the investigators prepared the TCRbeta library. MiXCR, run by TCRdb on the PCR reads, gives a single entry per CDR3 protein. Of hundreds of thousands of distinct CDR3 sequences listed, 8% to 10% are singletons. The source material was PBMCs from the stem cell graft donor, sampled from the stem cell graft. The receptor's source is a human donor who donated a stem cell graft to a child with acute lymphoblastic leukemia.

The CDR3 region has the DNA TGCAGTGCTAAGGTTTCCCCTTCCAATCAGCCCCAGCATTTT. Residues: CSAKVSPSNQPQHF. V usage is TRBV20-1 and J usage is TRBJ1-5, with D uncertain. This CDR3 region has 14 residues. V was shortened by 4 bases and J by 3 bases, with 13 bases between the two germline ends. Germline V CDR1 and CDR2: DFQATT, SNEGSKA (reference sequence).